This T cell receptor (beta chain) stems from a study of blood T cells in healthy people across ages. This clonotype has ten or more counts. V lost 7 bases, J lost 2 bases, and 6 bases stayed unmatched. The germline CDR1 and CDR2 sequences are DFQATT and SNEGSKA (reference sequence). The CDR3 has 14 residues. With a J-beta primer mix and a sample-barcoded 5' primer, a second PCR ran about 7 to 12 cycles. TCRdb recomputed calls from the 5' RACE reads with MiXCR, one row per CDR3 protein. The profile shows approximately 1,700,000 distinct CDR3 sequences, around 42% of them singletons. Healthy individuals of Caucasian origin from Russia, aged about 6 to 100, served as donors.

The TCR originated in a human donor in good health. The material sequenced was blood. J is TRBJ2-3 and V is TRBV20-1; 10 bases match TRBD2. As DNA, the CDR3 is TGCAGTGGATCTACTAGCGGGGACACAGATACGCAGTATTTT. Translated, it gives CSGSTSGDTDTQYF.